The 18 T cell receptor beta chains below were found in one sample sequenced in a study of blood T cell repertoires in COVID-19. Profiled with immunoSEQ multiplex PCR; TCRdb holds only in-frame clones, not every one. The table includes under 200,000 clones, 84% detected once. Sequenced material: PBMCs or T cells enriched from blood (not recorded which). All receptors come from a woman aged 45-59 years who had recovered from COVID-19.

The chain recombines TRBV18 with TRBJ2-3, with 11 bases fitting TRBD2. The CDR3 contains 16 residues. V shed 6 bases, J shed 4 bases, and the junction held 9 bases outside the gene matches. Germline loops: CDR1 KGHSH, CDR2 LQKENI. The CDR3 protein is CASSAFSGGASDTQYF. For the CDR3, the DNA is TGTGCCAGCTCCGCCTTTAGCGGGGGGGCATCAGATACGCAGTATTTT.

As regards this clone: The sample contains more than one DNA sequence encoding this CDR3. The chain joins TRBV18 to TRBJ1-1; D is unclear. CDR3 size: 13 residues. The ends were cut back, 3 bases at V and 5 bases at J, with 10 bases in the middle. Germline assignment: CDR1 KGHSH and CDR2 LQKENI. CDR3: CASSPRRDTEAFF. For the CDR3, the DNA is TGTGCCAGCTCACCGAGACGGGATACTGAAGCTTTCTTT.

The chain employs TRBV28 and TRBJ1-6; the match to TRBD1 covers 8 bases. Trimming cost V 3 bases and J 8 bases; bases outside gene matches: 6. Per germline, CDR1 MDHEN and CDR2 SYDVKM. The CDR3 totals 15 residues. For the CDR3, the DNA is TGTGCCAGCAGTTTTCAGGGGGCTTATGATTCACCCCTCCACTTT. Translating gives CASSFQGAYDSPLHF. The whole variable domain, filled in from reference TRBV28 and TRBJ1-6, reads DVKVTQSSRYLVKRTGEKVFLECVQDMDHENMFWYRQDPGLGLRLIYFSYDVKMKEKGDIPEGYSVSREKKERFSLILESASTNQTSMYLCASSFQGAYDSPLHFGNGTRLTVT.

With respect to this clone: A much larger clone sits a single nucleotide away, making a read error possible. The chain carries TRBV2 and TRBJ1-1; perhaps TRBD1 as D (5 bases). The CDR3 has 12 residues. The germline V gene has CDR1 SNHLY and CDR2 FYNNEI. Between the trimmed V and J ends, which lost 6 bases and 4 bases, there was a span of 9 bases. CDR3 DNA sequence: TGTGCCAGCAGCTCGGGGGGCACTGAAGCTTTCTTT. It encodes CASSSGGTEAFF.

This clone came up a few times. The chain recombines TRBV5-4 with TRBJ1-1, with a possible D match to TRBD1 (5 bases). The V gene lost 4 bases and the J gene lost 6 bases, with 19 bases spanning the gap. The germline gives CDR1 SGHNT, CDR2 YYREEE (reference sequence). This CDR3 is 15 amino acids long. Here the CDR3 DNA reads TGTGCCAGCAGCGGGCGGGGCACGGGGATCCCTGAAGCTTTCTTT. Amino acid sequence: CASSGRGTGIPEAFF.

This rearrangement joins TRBV5-1 to TRBJ1-3; tentative D call: TRBD1 (6 bases). There are 14 residues in the CDR3. In germline, CDR1 is SGHRS, CDR2 YFSETQ. The ends were cut back, 3 bases at V and 0 bases at J, with 7 bases in the middle. CDR3 sequence reads: CASSWDTSGNTIYF. CDR3 sequence (DNA): TGCGCCAGCAGCTGGGACACCTCTGGAAACACCATATATTTT.

V usage is TRBV4-2 and J usage is TRBJ2-2; tentative D call: TRBD1 (5 bases). CDR3 length: 15 amino acids. V lost 5 bases and J lost 1, with 11 bases in between. Germline V lookup: CDR1 LGHNA, CDR2 YNFKEQ. In DNA form, the CDR3 reads TGTGCCAGCAGCTCCGGTGACAGGAACACCGGGGAGCTGTTTTTT. Its protein product is CASSSGDRNTGELFF.

This clone was counted a single time. The chain employs TRBV29-1 and TRBJ1-1, with D perhaps matching TRBD1 (5 bases). The CDR3 is 13 amino acids. V dropped 4 bases and J dropped 1 base, with 10 bases sitting between them. CDR1 is SQVTM, CDR2 ANQGSEA, per germline. CDR3 DNA sequence: TGCAGCGTTGCCGGCAGGGCGAACACTGAAGCTTTCTTT. This translates into CSVAGRANTEAFF.

This clone was counted between two and nine times. The chain employs TRBV15 and TRBJ1-5; D may be TRBD1 (6 bases). CDR1 and CDR2 (germline): LNHNV, YYDKDF (reference sequence). Trimming cost V 5 bases and J 4 bases, with 15 bases left between them. The CDR3 sequence is 15 residues long. The CDR3 protein is CATSGHRAPNQPQHF. As DNA, the CDR3 is TGTGCCACCAGCGGACACAGGGCTCCAAATCAGCCCCAGCATTTT. Filled out from reference TRBV15 and TRBJ1-5, the complete variable domain reads DAMVIQNPRYQVTQFGKPVTLSCSQTLNHNVMYWYQQKSSQAPKLLFHYYDKDFNNEADTPDNFQSRRPNTSFCFLDIRSPGLGDTAMYLCATSGHRAPNQPQHFGDGTRLSIL.

The rearrangement links TRBV27 to TRBJ1-1; 9 bases are shared with TRBD1. V lost 6 bases and J lost 0; bases outside the gene matches: 14. Per germline, CDR1 MNHEY and CDR2 SMNVEV (reference sequence). This CDR3 contains 18 residues. This CDR3 is CASRRQTGTGPLNTEAFF. CDR3 sequence (DNA): TGTGCCAGCAGGCGGCAGACCGGGACAGGGCCCCTGAACACTGAAGCTTTCTTT.

The chain combines TRBV5-8 with TRBJ2-1, with 8 bases lining up with TRBD2. Per germline, CDR1 SGHTS and CDR2 YDEGEE. V shed 0 bases and J 4 bases; nucleotides not matched to a gene: 9. CDR3 length: 17 residues. In DNA form, the CDR3 reads TGTGCCAGCAGCTTGGTCGCCGCGGGAGGCCGTTACAATGAGCAGTTCTTC. It yields the protein CASSLVAAGGRYNEQFF.

This clone was found once. The chain joins TRBV10-3 to TRBJ1-1; 9 bases are a match to TRBD1. The germline V gene encodes CDR1 ENHRY and CDR2 SYGVKD. Germline trimming cut 7 bases from V and 4 bases from J; bases unmatched to any gene: 4. The CDR3 spans 13 residues. The CDR3 loop reads CAIKETGGTEAFF. The CDR3 DNA follows: TGTGCCATCAAGGAGACAGGGGGCACTGAAGCTTTCTTT.

This clone was found a few times. This chain joins TRBV6-5 and TRBJ2-5; weak D call: TRBD1 (5 bases). Germline values: CDR1 MNHEY, CDR2 SVGAGI. The CDR3 extends over 15 amino acids. Deletions cut 0 bases from V and 4 bases from J, with 12 bases between. CDR3 region: CASSYSGRVAETQYF. The DNA of the CDR3 is TGTGCCAGCAGTTACTCGGGCAGGGTGGCAGAGACCCAGTACTTC.

This chain joins TRBV5-8 and TRBJ1-2; D may be TRBD1 (6 bases). This CDR3 is built from 15 residues. Germline V CDR1 and CDR2: SGHTS, YDEGEE. With 4 bases removed from V and 7 bases from J, the gap between germline ends came to 20 bases. Here the CDR3 reads CASSLGPTTGSGYTF. In DNA, the CDR3 is TGTGCCAGCAGCCTTGGGCCCACGACAGGCTCTGGCTACACCTTC.

J is TRBJ2-1 and V is TRBV11-3; D may be TRBD2 (5 bases). This CDR3 has 12 amino acids. Germline V lookup: CDR1 SGHNT, CDR2 YENEEA. V was shortened by 1 base and J by 10 bases, with 8 bases between the two germline ends. CDR3 in DNA: TGTGCCAGCAGCTTAGTAAGGAGGGAGCAGTTCTTC. Translating it yields CASSLVRREQFF.

V gene TRBV29-1 combines with J gene TRBJ1-2, with 11 positions matching TRBD1. Looked up from germline, CDR1 is SQVTM and CDR2 is ANQGSEA. Unmatched junction bases numbered 3, after V lost 6 bases and J lost 6 bases. The CDR3 has 12 amino acids. The CDR3 DNA is TGCAGCGTGCGGACAGGGGGCGATGGCTACACCTTC. Its protein is CSVRTGGDGYTF.

The chain couples TRBV4-3 to TRBJ2-2, with 11 bases identical to TRBD2. CDR3 length: 17 amino acids. The germline V gene has CDR1 LGHNA and CDR2 YSLEER. With V trimmed by 1 base and J by 4 bases, 5 bases remained unmatched. Here the CDR3 reads CASSQASGGLGTGELFF. The CDR3 DNA reads TGCGCCAGCAGCCAAGCTAGCGGGGGGCTGGGCACCGGGGAGCTGTTTTTT.

J is TRBJ1-3 and V is TRBV29-1; D is undetermined. V lost 2 bases to trimming and J lost 4 bases, with 3 bases between them. This CDR3 has 11 residues. Germline-derived CDR1 and CDR2 are SQVTM and ANQGSEA. CDR3 sequence reads: CSVEQGNTIYF. As DNA, the CDR3 is TGCAGCGTTGAACAGGGAAACACCATATATTTT.